The clone carrying this T cell receptor beta chain came up a few times. Profiling relied on immunoSEQ multiplex PCR, and the TCRdb table lists in-frame clones only, not all of them. This table has 250,000 to 350,000 clones, approximately 84% appearing once. The CDR3 has 15 residues. Germline CDR1 is SGDLS and CDR2 is YYNGEE. With V trimmed by 0 bases and J by 7 bases, 7 bases remained unmatched. This sample was included in a study of blood T cell repertoires in COVID-19. The chain employs TRBV9 and TRBJ1-2, with 9 bases identical to TRBD1. The sequence derives from a human donor with COVID-19, enrolled during active disease. The donor label of this sample is uncertain. The sequenced sample was peripheral blood. The CDR3 DNA follows: TGTGCCAGCAGCGTAGACGGACAGGGGAATAGTGGCTACACCTTC. Its protein is CASSVDGQGNSGYTF.